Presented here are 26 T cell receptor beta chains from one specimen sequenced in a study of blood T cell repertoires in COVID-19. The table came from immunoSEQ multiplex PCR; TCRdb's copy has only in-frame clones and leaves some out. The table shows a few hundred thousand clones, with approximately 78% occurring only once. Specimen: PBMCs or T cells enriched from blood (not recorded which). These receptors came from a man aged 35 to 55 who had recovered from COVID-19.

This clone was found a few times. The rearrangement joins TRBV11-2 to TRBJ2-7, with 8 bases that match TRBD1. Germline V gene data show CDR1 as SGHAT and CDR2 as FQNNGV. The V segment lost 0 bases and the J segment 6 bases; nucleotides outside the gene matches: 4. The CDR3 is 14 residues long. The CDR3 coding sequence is TGTGCCAGCAGCTTAGATGGGACAGGCTCCGAGCAGTACTTC. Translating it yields CASSLDGTGSEQYF.

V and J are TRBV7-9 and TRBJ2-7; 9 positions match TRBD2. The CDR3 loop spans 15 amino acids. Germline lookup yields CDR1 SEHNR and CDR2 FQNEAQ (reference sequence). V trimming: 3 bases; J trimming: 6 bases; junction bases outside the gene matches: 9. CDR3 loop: CASSLDRSGRTEQYF. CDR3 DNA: TGTGCCAGCAGCTTGGATCGTAGCGGGAGAACCGAGCAGTACTTC. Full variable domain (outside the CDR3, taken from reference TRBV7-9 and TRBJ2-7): DTGVSQNPRHKITKRGQNVTFRCDPISEHNRLYWYRQTLGQGPEFLTYFQNEAQLEKSRLLSDRFSAERPKGSFSTLEIQRTEQGDSAMYLCASSLDRSGRTEQYFGPGTRLTVT.

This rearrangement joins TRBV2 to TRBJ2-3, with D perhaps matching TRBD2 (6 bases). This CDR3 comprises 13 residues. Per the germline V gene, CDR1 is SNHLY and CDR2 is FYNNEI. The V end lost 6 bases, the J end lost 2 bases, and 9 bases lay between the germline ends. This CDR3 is CASRLADTDTQYF. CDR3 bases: TGTGCCAGCAGATTAGCGGACACAGATACGCAGTATTTT.

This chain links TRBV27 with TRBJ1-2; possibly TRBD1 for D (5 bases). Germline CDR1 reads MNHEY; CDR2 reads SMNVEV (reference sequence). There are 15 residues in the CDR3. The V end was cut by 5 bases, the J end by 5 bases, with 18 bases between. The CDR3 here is CASSKEGPAQYGYTF. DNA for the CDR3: TGTGCCAGCAGTAAGGAGGGACCGGCTCAATATGGCTACACCTTC.

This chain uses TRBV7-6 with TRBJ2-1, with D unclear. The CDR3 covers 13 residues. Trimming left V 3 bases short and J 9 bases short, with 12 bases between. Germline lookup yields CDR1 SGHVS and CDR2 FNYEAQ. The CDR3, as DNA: TGTGCCAGCAGCTTTTCCCGTTTCGGTGAGCAGTTCTTC. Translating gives CASSFSRFGEQFF.

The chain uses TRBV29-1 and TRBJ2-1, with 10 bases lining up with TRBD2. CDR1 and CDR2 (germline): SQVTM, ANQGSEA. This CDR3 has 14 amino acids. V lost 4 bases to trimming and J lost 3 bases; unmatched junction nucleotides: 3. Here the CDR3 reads CSVAGLADYNEQFF. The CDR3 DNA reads TGCAGCGTTGCAGGACTAGCGGACTACAATGAGCAGTTCTTC.

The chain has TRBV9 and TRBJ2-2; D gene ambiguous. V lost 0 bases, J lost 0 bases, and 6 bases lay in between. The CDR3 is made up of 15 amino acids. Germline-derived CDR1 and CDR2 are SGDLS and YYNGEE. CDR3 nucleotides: TGTGCCAGCAGCGTAGGTGTCACGAACACCGGGGAGCTGTTTTTT. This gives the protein CASSVGVTNTGELFF.

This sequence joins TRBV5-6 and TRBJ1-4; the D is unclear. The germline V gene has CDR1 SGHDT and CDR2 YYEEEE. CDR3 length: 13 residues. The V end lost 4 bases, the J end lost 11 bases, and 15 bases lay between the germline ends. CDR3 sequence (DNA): TGTGCCAGCAGCACCGGAACTTCGGGGAAACTGTTTTTT. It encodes CASSTGTSGKLFF.

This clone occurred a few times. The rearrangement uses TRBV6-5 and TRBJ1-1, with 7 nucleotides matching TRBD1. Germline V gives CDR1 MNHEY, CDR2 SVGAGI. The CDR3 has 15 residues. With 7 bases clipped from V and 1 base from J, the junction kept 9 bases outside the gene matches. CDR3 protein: CASIDSGTENTEAFF. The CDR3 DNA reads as TGTGCCAGCATCGACTCCGGGACAGAGAACACTGAAGCTTTCTTT.

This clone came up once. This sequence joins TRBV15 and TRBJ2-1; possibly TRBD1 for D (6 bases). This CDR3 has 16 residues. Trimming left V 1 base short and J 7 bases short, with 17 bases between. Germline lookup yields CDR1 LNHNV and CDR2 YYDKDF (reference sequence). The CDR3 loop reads CATSRAGGAQGNEQFF. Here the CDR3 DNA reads TGTGCCACCAGCAGAGCGGGCGGAGCCCAGGGGAATGAGCAGTTCTTC.

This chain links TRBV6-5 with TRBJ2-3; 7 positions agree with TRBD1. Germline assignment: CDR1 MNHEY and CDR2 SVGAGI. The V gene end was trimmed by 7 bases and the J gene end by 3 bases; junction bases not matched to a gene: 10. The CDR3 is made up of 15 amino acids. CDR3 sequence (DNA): TGTGCCAGCAACCTCGACAGGGTGCGGACAGATACGCAGTATTTT. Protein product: CASNLDRVRTDTQYF.

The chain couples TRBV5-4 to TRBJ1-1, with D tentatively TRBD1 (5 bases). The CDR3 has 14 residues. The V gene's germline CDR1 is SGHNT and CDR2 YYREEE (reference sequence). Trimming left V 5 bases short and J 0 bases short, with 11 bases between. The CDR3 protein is CASRPQVMNTEAFF. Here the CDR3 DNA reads TGTGCCAGCAGACCACAGGTCATGAACACTGAAGCTTTCTTT.

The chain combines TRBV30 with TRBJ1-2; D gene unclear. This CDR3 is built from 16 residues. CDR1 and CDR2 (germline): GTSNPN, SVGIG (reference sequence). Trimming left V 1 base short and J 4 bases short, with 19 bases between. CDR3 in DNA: TGTGCCTGGAGTGGTGTCAGCGGACGAGAGGGCTATGGCTACACCTTC. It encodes CAWSGVSGREGYGYTF.

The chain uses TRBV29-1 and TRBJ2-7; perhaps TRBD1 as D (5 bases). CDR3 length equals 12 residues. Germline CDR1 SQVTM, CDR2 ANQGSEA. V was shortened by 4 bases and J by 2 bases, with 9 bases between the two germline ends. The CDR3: CSVVSTAYEQYF. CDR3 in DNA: TGCAGCGTTGTATCGACAGCCTACGAGCAGTACTTC.

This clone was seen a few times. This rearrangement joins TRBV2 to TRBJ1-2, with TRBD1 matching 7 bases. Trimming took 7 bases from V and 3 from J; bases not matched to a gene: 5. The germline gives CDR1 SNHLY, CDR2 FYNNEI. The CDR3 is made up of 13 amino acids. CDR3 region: CASIGDSYYGYTF. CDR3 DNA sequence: TGTGCCAGCATTGGGGACAGCTACTATGGCTACACCTTC.

The CDR3 nucleotides read TGTGCCAGCAGAGGGGAGGCCTGGTCGTTTTCTGGGGCCAACGTCCTGACTTTC. Translated: CASRGEAWSFSGANVLTF. The rearrangement uses TRBV27 and TRBJ2-6; tentative D call: TRBD2 (6 bases). The germline V gene encodes CDR1 MNHEY and CDR2 SMNVEV (reference sequence). The germline V and J ends were trimmed by 6 bases and 1 base, with 19 bases remaining between them. The CDR3 consists of 18 residues.

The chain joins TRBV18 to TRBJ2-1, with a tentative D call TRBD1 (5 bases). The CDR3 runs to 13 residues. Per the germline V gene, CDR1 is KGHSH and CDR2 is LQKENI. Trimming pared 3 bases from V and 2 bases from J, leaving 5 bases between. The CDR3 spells CASSPTAYNEQFF. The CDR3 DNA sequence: TGTGCCAGCTCACCGACAGCCTACAATGAGCAGTTCTTC.

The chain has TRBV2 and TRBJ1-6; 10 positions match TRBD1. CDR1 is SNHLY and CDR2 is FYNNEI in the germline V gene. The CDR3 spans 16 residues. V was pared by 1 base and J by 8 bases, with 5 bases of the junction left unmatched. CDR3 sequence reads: CASSEEGDRGYSPLHF. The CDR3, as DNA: TGTGCCAGCAGTGAAGAAGGGGACAGGGGTTATTCACCCCTCCACTTT.

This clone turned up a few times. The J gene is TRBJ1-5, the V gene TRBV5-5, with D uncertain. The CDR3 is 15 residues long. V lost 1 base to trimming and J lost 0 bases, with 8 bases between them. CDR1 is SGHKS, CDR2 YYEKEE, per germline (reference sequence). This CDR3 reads CASSLSGYSNQPQHF. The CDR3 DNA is TGTGCCAGCAGCTTGAGCGGCTATAGCAATCAGCCCCAGCATTTT.

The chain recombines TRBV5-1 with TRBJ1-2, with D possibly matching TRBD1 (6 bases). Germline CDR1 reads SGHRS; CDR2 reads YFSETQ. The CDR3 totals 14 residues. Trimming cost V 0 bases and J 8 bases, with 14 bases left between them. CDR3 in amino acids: CASSLDRPGEGYTF. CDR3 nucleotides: TGCGCCAGCAGCTTGGATCGGCCAGGGGAAGGCTACACCTTC.

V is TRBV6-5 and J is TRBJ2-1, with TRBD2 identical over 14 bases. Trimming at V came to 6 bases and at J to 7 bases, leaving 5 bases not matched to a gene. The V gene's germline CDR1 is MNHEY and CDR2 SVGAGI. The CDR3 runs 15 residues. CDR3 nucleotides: TGTGCCAGCAGCCGCGGGACTAGCGGGAGTAATGAGCAGTTCTTC. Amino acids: CASSRGTSGSNEQFF.

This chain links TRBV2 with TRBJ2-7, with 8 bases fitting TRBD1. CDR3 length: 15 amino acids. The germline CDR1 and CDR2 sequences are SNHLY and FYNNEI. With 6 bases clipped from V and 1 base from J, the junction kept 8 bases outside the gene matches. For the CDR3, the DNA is TGTGCCAGCAGCAAAGGGACAGGATGGTCCTACGAGCAGTACTTC. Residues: CASSKGTGWSYEQYF.

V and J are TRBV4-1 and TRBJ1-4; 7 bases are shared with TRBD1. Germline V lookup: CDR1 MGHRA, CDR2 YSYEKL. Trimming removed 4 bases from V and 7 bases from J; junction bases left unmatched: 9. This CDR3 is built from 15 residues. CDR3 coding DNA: TGCGCCAGCAGCCGAACGCGACAGGGCCCTGAAAAACTGTTTTTT. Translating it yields CASSRTRQGPEKLFF.

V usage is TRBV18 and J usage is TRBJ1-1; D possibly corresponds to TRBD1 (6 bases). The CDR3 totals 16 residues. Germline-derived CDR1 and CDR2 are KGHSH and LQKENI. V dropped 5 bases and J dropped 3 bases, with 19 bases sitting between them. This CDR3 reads CASSTRQVDGDTEAFF. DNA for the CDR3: TGTGCCAGCTCAACAAGACAGGTTGACGGTGACACTGAAGCTTTCTTT.

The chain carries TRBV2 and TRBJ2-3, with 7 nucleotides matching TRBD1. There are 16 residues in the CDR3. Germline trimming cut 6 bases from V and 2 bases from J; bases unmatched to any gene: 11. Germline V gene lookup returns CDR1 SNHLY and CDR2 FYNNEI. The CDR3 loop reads CASSFLGQDYTDTQYF. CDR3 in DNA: TGTGCCAGCAGCTTCCTCGGACAGGATTACACAGATACGCAGTATTTT.

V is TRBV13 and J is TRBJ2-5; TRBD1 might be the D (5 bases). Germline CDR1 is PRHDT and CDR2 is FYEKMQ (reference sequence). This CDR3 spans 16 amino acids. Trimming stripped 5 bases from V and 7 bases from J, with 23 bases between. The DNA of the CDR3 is TGTGCCAGCAGCACAACCCCCCATCCAGGGCCAGGGACCCAGTACTTC. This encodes CASSTTPHPGPGTQYF. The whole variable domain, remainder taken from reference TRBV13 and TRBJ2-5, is AAGVIQSPRHLIKEKRETATLKCYPIPRHDTVYWYQQGPGQDPQFLISFYEKMQSDKGSIPDRFSAQQFSDYHSELNMSSLELGDSALYFCASSTTPHPGPGTQYFGPGTRLLVL.